The 14 T cell receptor beta chains below all came from one sample that was sequenced in a study of beta chain features in type 1 diabetes. The whole isolated RNA underwent reverse transcription, so sequencing captured expressed TCRB transcripts. TCRdb keeps only in-frame clones here, not all; method: immunoSEQ multiplex PCR. The sample shows 450,000 or so clones, about an eighth of them seen only once. The source material was naive CD4+ T cells from blood. These receptors were obtained from a woman aged 18-29 years in good health.

This sequence joins TRBV18 and TRBJ2-7; 8 positions agree with TRBD2. After removal of 5 bases from V and 0 bases from J, the junction contained 6 bases not matched to a gene. This CDR3 region has 15 residues. Germline V gene sequence: CDR1 KGHSH, CDR2 LQKENI. CDR3 residues: CASSATSDPSYEQYF. The CDR3 nucleotides are TGTGCCAGCTCAGCGACTAGCGACCCCTCCTACGAGCAGTACTTC.

The chain carries TRBV7-3 and TRBJ2-5; D is unclear. V was trimmed by 9 bases and J by 5 bases, leaving 10 bases between them. Germline CDR1 and CDR2: SGHTA and FQGTGA. The CDR3 sequence is 11 residues long. The CDR3 loop is CARQTGETQYF. CDR3 DNA sequence: TGTGCCAGGCAGACCGGGGAGACCCAGTACTTC.

This clone was counted only a few times. The chain links TRBV4-2 to TRBJ2-3; no firm D call. The CDR3 is 16 amino acids. Germline values: CDR1 LGHNA, CDR2 YNFKEQ. The germline V and J ends were trimmed by 2 bases and 4 bases, with 16 bases remaining between them. The CDR3 loop reads CASSQNKRRPPDTQYF. The CDR3 nucleotides read TGTGCCAGCAGCCAAAACAAGCGACGACCCCCAGATACGCAGTATTTT.

V is TRBV5-4 and J is TRBJ2-2, with 8 bases aligning to TRBD1. J lost 4 bases, V lost 2 bases, and 4 bases had no gene match. The CDR3 is 15 residues long. Germline CDR1 and CDR2: SGHNT and YYREEE (reference sequence). The CDR3 DNA is TGTGCCAGCAGCTTCCGGGACAGGCCCACCGGGGAGCTGTTTTTT. Its protein is CASSFRDRPTGELFF. Based on the CDR3 plus reference TRBV5-4 and TRBJ2-2, the full variable domain is ETGVTQSPTHLIKTRGQQVTLRCSSQSGHNTVSWYQQALGQGPQFIFQYYREEENGRGNFPPRFSGLQFPNYSSELNVNALELDDSALYLCASSFRDRPTGELFFGEGSRLTVL.

This clone was counted only a few times. The rearrangement links TRBV7-9 to TRBJ2-3; no reliable D call. V was pared by 5 bases and J by 6 bases, with 18 bases between. The CDR3 spans 15 residues. Germline CDR1 is SEHNR and CDR2 is FQNEAQ (reference sequence). Written as DNA, the CDR3 is TGTGCCAGCAGCCCCGGTTGGGGAAACGCGGATACGCAGTATTTT. As protein: CASSPGWGNADTQYF.

This chain uses TRBV5-1 with TRBJ2-2; 7 bases match TRBD2. CDR3 length equals 16 residues. The V and J ends lost 7 bases and 4 bases, in that order; junction bases with no gene match: 13. The V gene's germline CDR1 is SGHRS and CDR2 YFSETQ. CDR3 amino acids: CASVPTGLRSTGELFF. In DNA form, the CDR3 reads TGCGCCAGCGTTCCCACGGGACTAAGGTCCACCGGGGAGCTGTTTTTT. The full variable domain, rest sourced from reference TRBV5-1 and TRBJ2-2, is KAGVTQTPRYLIKTRGQQVTLSCSPISGHRSVSWYQQTPGQGLQFLFEYFSETQRNKGNFPGRFSGRQFSNSRSEMNVSTLELGDSALYLCASVPTGLRSTGELFFGEGSRLTVL.

This clone was counted only a few times. The chain uses TRBV5-4 and TRBJ2-3, with 8 bases that match TRBD2. CDR3 length: 16 amino acids. V was clipped by 1 base and J by 2 bases; unmatched bases: 6. Germline V lookup: CDR1 SGHNT, CDR2 YYREEE (reference sequence). CDR3 DNA sequence: TGTGCCAGCAGCTTGTGGGTAGCGGGAAACACAGATACGCAGTATTTT. It specifies CASSLWVAGNTDTQYF.

This clone was recorded a few times. The V and J genes are TRBV2 and TRBJ2-3; D remains unclear. V dropped 4 bases and J dropped 6 bases, with 8 bases sitting between them. The germline CDR1 and CDR2 sequences are SNHLY and FYNNEI. The CDR3 is 12 amino acids. CDR3 sequence (DNA): TGTGCCAGCAGTGTATTGATTGATACGCAGTATTTT. Its protein product is CASSVLIDTQYF. The full variable domain, rest sourced from reference TRBV2 and TRBJ2-3, is EPEVTQTPSHQVTQMGQEVILRCVPISNHLYFYWYRQILGQKVEFLVSFYNNEISEKSEIFDDQFSVERPDGSNFTLKIRSTKLEDSAMYFCASSVLIDTQYFGPGTRLTVL.

The sample holds a few counts of this clone. The chain employs TRBV15 and TRBJ1-2, with D hard to call. Trimming cost V 5 bases and J 2 bases, with 9 bases left between them. This CDR3 is built from 13 residues. The germline CDR1 and CDR2 sequences are LNHNV and YYDKDF (reference sequence). The CDR3 loop is CATSPGSNYGYTF. The CDR3 nucleotides read TGTGCCACCAGCCCCGGCAGCAACTATGGCTACACCTTC.

This clone came up a few times. The chain couples TRBV29-1 to TRBJ2-2; TRBD1 agrees at 7 bases. V was pared by 4 bases and J by 5 bases, with 10 bases of the junction left unmatched. Germline CDR1 SQVTM, CDR2 ANQGSEA. The CDR3 has 15 amino acids. In DNA, the CDR3 is TGCAGCGTTGCCCCCTCAGGGGGTTGGACCGGGGAGCTGTTTTTT. It translates to CSVAPSGGWTGELFF.

CDR3: CASSLEGQANQPQHF. The CDR3 nucleotides read TGTGCCAGCAGCTTAGAGGGACAGGCCAATCAGCCCCAGCATTTT. The chain carries TRBV7-9 and TRBJ1-5, with 8 bases identical to TRBD1. The CDR3 length is 15 residues. The germline CDR1 and CDR2 sequences are SEHNR and FQNEAQ (reference sequence). The ends lost 1 base at V and 3 bases at J; junction bases unmatched: 2.

This clone was recorded once. The chain's CDR3 is CASGGSYNSPLHF. In DNA form, the CDR3 reads TGCGCCAGCGGAGGCTCCTATAATTCACCCCTCCACTTT. V gene TRBV4-1 combines with J gene TRBJ1-6; no reliable D call. The ends were cut back, 8 bases at V and 0 bases at J, with 5 bases in the middle. The germline V gene encodes CDR1 MGHRA and CDR2 YSYEKL. The CDR3 sequence is 13 residues long.

In this sample, this clone turned up a few times. The chain has TRBV28 and TRBJ2-1; possibly TRBD1 for D (6 bases). Germline V lookup: CDR1 MDHEN, CDR2 SYDVKM. This CDR3 has 15 residues. Trimming took off 4 bases at V and 2 bases at J, with 12 bases between the two ends. CDR3 loop: CASSSHRVAYNEQFF. Here the CDR3 DNA reads TGTGCCAGCAGTTCGCACAGGGTCGCCTACAATGAGCAGTTCTTC.

The chain has TRBV2 and TRBJ2-7; 9 nucleotides line up with TRBD1. The germline CDR1 and CDR2 sequences are SNHLY and FYNNEI. Unmatched junction bases numbered 10, after V lost 7 bases and J lost 3 bases. This CDR3 contains 15 residues. Written as DNA, the CDR3 is TGTGCCAGCACGAGGGACCGGGACAGGGTCTACGAGCAGTACTTC. The encoded protein is CASTRDRDRVYEQYF.